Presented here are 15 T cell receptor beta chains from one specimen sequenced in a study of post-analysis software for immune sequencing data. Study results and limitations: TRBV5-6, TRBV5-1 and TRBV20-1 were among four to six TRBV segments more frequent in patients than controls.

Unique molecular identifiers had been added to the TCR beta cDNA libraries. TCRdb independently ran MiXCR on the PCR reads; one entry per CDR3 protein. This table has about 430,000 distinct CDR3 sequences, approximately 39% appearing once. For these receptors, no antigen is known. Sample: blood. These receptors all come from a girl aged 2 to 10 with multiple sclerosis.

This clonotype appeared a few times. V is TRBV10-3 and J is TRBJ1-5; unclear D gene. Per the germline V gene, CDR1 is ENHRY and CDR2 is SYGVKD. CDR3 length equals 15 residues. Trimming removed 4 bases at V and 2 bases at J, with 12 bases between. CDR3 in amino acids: CAISGEGDGNQPQHF. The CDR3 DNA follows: TGTGCCATCAGTGGAGAGGGTGATGGCAATCAGCCCCAGCATTTT.

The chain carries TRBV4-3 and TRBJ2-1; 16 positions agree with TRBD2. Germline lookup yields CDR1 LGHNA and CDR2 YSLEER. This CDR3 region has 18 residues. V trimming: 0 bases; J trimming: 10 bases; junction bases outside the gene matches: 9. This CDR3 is CASSQEQRGTSGRAEQFF. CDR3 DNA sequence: TGCGCCAGCAGCCAAGAGCAAAGAGGGACTAGCGGGAGGGCCGAGCAGTTCTTC.

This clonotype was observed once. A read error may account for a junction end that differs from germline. For the CDR3, the DNA is TGCGCCAGCAGCTTGGGTGGTCTTATCTACGATGAGCAGTTCTTC. Protein product: CASSLGGLIYDEQFF. The gene calls are TRBV5-1 and TRBJ2-1; no clear D gene. CDR3 length: 15 residues. Germline assignment: CDR1 SGHRS and CDR2 YFSETQ.

CDR3 amino acids: CASSSLTLGTPASDYGYTF. The CDR3 nucleotides are TGCGCCAGCAGCTCATTGACCTTGGGAACCCCGGCGTCGGACTATGGCTACACCTTC. The chain links TRBV5-1 to TRBJ1-2; D uncertain. The CDR3 is 19 residues long. V was cut by 3 bases and J by 3 bases, with 27 bases left in between. Germline assignment: CDR1 SGHRS and CDR2 YFSETQ.

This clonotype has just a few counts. The CDR3 DNA sequence: TGCAGTGCTAGTCCGCGCGTAAATAGCAATCAGCCCCAGCATTTT. Encoded protein: CSASPRVNSNQPQHF. The chain has TRBV20-1 and TRBJ1-5; D is undetermined. Per the germline V gene, CDR1 is DFQATT and CDR2 is SNEGSKA (reference sequence). The CDR3 has 15 amino acids. The V end was cut by 3 bases, the J end by 0 bases, with 12 bases between.

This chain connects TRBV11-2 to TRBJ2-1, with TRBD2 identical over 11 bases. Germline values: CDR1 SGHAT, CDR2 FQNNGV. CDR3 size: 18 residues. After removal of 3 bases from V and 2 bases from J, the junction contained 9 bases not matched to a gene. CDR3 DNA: TGTGCCAGCAGCTTTGTTAGGGCTAGCGGGAGGACCTACAATGAGCAGTTCTTC. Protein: CASSFVRASGRTYNEQFF. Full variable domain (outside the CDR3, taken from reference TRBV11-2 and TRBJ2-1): EAGVAQSPRYKIIEKRQSVAFWCNPISGHATLYWYQQILGQGPKLLIQFQNNGVVDDSQLPKDRFSAERLKGVDSTLKIQPAKLEDSAVYLCASSFVRASGRTYNEQFFGPGTRLTVL.

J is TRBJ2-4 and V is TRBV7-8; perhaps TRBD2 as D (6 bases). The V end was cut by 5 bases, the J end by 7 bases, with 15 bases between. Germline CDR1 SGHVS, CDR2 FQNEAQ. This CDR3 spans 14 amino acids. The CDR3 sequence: CASSARTGGNIQYF. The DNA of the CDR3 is TGTGCCAGCAGCGCTCGGACTGGGGGGAACATTCAGTACTTC.

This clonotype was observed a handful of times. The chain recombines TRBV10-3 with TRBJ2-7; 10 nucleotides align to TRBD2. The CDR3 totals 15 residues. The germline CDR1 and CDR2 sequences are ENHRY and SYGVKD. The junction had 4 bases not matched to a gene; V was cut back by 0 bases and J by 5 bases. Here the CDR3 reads CAISESTSGLHEQYF. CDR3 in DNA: TGTGCCATCAGTGAGTCGACTAGCGGGCTTCACGAGCAGTACTTC.

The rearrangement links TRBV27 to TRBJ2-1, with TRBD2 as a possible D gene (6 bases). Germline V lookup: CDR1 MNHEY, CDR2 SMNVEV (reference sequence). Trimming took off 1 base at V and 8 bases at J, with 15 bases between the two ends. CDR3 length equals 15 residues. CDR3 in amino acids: CASSLLRESLDEQFF. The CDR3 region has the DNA TGTGCCAGCAGTTTATTACGGGAGAGTTTGGATGAGCAGTTCTTC.

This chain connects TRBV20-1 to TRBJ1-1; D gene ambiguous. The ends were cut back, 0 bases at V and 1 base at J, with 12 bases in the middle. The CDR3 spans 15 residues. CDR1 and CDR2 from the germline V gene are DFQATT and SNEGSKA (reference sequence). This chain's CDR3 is CSARDIGSGNTEAFF. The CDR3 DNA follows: TGCAGTGCTAGAGATATCGGGTCGGGGAACACTGAAGCTTTCTTT.

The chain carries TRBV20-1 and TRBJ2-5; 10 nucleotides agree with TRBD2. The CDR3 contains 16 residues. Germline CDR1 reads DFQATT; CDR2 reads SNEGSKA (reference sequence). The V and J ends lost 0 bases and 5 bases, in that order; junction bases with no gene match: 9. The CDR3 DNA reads TGCAGTGCTAGAGATCCGGCTAGCGGGAGTAGGGAGACCCAGTACTTC. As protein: CSARDPASGSRETQYF.

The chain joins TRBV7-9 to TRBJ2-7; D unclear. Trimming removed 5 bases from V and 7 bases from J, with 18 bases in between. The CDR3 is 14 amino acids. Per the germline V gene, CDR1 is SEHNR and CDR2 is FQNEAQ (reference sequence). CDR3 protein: CASSLRTSPWEQYF. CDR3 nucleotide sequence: TGTGCCAGCAGCCTTCGGACCTCGCCATGGGAGCAGTACTTC.

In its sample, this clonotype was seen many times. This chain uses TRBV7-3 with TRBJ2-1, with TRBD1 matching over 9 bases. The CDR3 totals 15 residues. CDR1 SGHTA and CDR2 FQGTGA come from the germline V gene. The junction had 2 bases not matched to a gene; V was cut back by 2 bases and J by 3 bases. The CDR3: CASSLGDRVYNEQFF. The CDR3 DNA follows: TGTGCCAGCAGCTTAGGGGACAGGGTCTACAATGAGCAGTTCTTC.

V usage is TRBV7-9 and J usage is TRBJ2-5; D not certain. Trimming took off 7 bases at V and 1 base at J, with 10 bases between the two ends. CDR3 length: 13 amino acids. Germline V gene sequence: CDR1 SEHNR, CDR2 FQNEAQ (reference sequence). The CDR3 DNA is TGTGCCAGCACCGGACGCATCCAAGAGACCCAGTACTTC. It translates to CASTGRIQETQYF.

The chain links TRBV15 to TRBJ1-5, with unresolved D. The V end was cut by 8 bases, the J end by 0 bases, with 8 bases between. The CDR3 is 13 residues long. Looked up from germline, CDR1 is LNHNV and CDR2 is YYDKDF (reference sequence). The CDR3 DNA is TGTGCCACCGGAGACTATAGCAATCAGCCCCAGCATTTT. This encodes CATGDYSNQPQHF.